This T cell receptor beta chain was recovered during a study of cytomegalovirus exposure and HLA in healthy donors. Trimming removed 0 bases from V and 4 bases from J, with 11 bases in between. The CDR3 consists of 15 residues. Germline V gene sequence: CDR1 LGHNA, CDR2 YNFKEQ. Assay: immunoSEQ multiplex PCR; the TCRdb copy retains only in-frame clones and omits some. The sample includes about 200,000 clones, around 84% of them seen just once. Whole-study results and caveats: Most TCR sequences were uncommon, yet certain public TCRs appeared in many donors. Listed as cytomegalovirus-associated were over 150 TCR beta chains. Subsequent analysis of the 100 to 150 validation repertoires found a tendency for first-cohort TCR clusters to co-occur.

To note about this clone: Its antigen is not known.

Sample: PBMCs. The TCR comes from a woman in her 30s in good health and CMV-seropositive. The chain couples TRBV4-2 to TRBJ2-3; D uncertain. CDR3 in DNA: TGTGCCAGCAGCCAAGATCAGTTAATTTCAGATACGCAGTATTTT. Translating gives CASSQDQLISDTQYF.